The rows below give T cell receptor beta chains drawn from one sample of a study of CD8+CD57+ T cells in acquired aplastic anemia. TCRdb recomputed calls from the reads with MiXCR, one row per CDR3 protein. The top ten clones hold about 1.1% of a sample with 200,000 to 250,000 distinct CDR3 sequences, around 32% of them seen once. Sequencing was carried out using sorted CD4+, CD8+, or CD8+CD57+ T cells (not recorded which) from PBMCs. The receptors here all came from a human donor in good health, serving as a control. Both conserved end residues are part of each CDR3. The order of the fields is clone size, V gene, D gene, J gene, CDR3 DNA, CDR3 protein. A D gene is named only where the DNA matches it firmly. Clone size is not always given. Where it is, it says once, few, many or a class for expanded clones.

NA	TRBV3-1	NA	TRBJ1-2	TGTGCCAGCAGCCTCCGGACGTTTCCTCTGGGTGGCTACACCTTC	CASSLRTFPLGGYTF
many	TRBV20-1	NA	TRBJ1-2	TGCAGTGCTAGAGCCGACCCCTACTATGGCTACACCTTC	CSARADPYYGYTF
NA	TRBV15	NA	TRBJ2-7	TGTGCCACCAGCAGAGATGGGGGAAGCTACGAGCAGTACTTC	CATSRDGGSYEQYF
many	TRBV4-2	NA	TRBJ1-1	TGTGCCAGCAGCCAAGACTGGCGAACCACACTTGAAGCTTTCTTT	CASSQDWRTTLEAFF
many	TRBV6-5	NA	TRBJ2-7	TGTGCCAGCAGATCTACCGGGCTCGAGCAGTACTTC	CASRSTGLEQYF
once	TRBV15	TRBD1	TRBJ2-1	TGTGCCACCATGGGGAGGGACAGGGACTACAATGAGCAGTTCTTC	CATMGRDRDYNEQFF
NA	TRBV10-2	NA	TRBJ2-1	TGCGCCAGCAGTTGGGGGAACAGAGCTAACAATGAGCAGTTCTTC	CASSWGNRANNEQFF
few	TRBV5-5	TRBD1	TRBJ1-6	TGTGCCAGCAGCTCCTCCGGGACAGTCTCACCCCTCCACTTT	CASSSSGTVSPLHF
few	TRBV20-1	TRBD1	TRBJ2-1	TGCAGTGCTAGGGGGACAGGGGCGGGCAATGAGCAGTTCTTC	CSARGTGAGNEQFF
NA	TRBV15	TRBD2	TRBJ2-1	TGTGCCACCGCCAGGGGTTCTTTAGCGGGAGCCTACAATGAGCAGTTCTTC	CATARGSLAGAYNEQFF
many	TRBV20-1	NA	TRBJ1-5	TGCAGTGCTAGAGATGGAGGCAGTTCAAATCAGCCCCAGCATTTT	CSARDGGSSNQPQHF
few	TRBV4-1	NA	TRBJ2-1	TGCGCCAGCAGCCCCGGACGGGTTTACGGCTCCTACAATGAGCAGTTCTTC	CASSPGRVYGSYNEQFF
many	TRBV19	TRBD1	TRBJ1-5	TGTGCCAGTATACCGACAGGGTCGGGCAATCAGCCCCAGCATTTT	CASIPTGSGNQPQHF
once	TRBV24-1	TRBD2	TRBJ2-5	TGTGCCACCAGTGATTTGCGGGGGACTAACCAAGAGACCCAGTACTTC	CATSDLRGTNQETQYF
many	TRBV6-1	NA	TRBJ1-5	TGTGCCAGCAGTGAACTAGGGGGTAGATCCCAGCATTTT	CASSELGGRSQHF
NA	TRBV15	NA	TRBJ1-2	TGTGCCACCAGCAGAGATAGGGGGGAGTATGGCTACACCTTC	CATSRDRGEYGYTF
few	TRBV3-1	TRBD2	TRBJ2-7	TGTGCCAGCAGCCAAAGAGGCGGGAGTAACGAGCAGTACTTC	CASSQRGGSNEQYF
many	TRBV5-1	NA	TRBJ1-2	TGCGCCAGCAGCTTGGGTCGGCAGGGGTCTGGCTACACCTTC	CASSLGRQGSGYTF
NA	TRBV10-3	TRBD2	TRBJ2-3	TGTGCCATCAAAGTAGAACTAGCGAGCACAGATACGCAGTATTTT	CAIKVELASTDTQYF
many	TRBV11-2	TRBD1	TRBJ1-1	TGTGCCAGCAGTTCCCGTTTAGGACAGGGGGCGGAGAACACTGAAGCTTTCTTT	CASSSRLGQGAENTEAFF
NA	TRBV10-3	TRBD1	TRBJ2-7	TGTGCCATCAGTGAAAAACAGGGGGCGTACGAGCAGTACTTC	CAISEKQGAYEQYF
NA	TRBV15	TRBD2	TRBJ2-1	TGTGCCACCAGCAGAAACAGGGTTTCTAGCGGGAACAATGAGCAGTTCTTC	CATSRNRVSSGNNEQFF
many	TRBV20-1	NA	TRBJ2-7	TGCAGTGCTAGAGATACGCGGCGACAGCTCTACGAGCAGTACTTC	CSARDTRRQLYEQYF
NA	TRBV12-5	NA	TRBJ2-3	TGTGCTAGTGGTTTGGGGCCTAATGAAGATACGCAGTATTTT	CASGLGPNEDTQYF
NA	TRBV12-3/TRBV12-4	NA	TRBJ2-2	TGTGCCAGCAGTTTACCGGGCGGAAAGAACACCGGGGAGCTGTTTTTT	CASSLPGGKNTGELFF
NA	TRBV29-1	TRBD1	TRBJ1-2	TGCAGCTTACTAGGGGCACAGGGGATAGGTGACTATGGCTACACCTTC	CSLLGAQGIGDYGYTF
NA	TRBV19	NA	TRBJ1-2	TGTGCCAGTAGTATTGGGTACAGTTCAGGAACCGGCTACACCTTC	CASSIGYSSGTGYTF
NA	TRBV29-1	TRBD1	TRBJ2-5	TGCAGCGTTGAATTGGGGACAGGGGGGGAGAGAGAGACCCAGTACTTC	CSVELGTGGERETQYF
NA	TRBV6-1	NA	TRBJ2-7	TGTGCCAGCAGTAGGGGAACCTACGGGCAGTACTTC	CASSRGTYGQYF
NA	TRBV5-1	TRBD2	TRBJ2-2	TGCGCCAGCAGCGGCACTAGCGGGAGTATCACCGGGGAGCTGTTTTTT	CASSGTSGSITGELFF
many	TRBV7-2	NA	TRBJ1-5	TGTGCCAGCAGCTTAGACAGTCAACAGCCCCAGCATTTT	CASSLDSQQPQHF
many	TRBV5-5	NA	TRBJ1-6	TGTGCCAGCAGCACAACCGGGACACCAAATAATTCACCCCTCCACTTT	CASSTTGTPNNSPLHF
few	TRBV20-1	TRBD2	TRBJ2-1	TGCAGTGCTAGGACCATCCGACTAGCGGGAGGCCCATACAATGAGCAGTTCTTC	CSARTIRLAGGPYNEQFF
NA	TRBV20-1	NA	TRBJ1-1	TGCAGTGCCATAGACCTGAACACTGAAGCTTTCTTT	CSAIDLNTEAFF
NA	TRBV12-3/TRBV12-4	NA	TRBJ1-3	TGTGCCAGCAGCGTATGGTCCTCTGGAAACACCATATATTTT	CASSVWSSGNTIYF
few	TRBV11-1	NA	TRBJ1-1	TGTGCCAGCCAGACGACCCCCCACGACAACACTGAAGCTTTCTTT	CASQTTPHDNTEAFF
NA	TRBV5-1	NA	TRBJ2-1	TGCGCCAGCAGCTTGGATCCCTCCCGGGACGGTAGCTCCTACAATGAGCAGTTCTTC	CASSLDPSRDGSSYNEQFF
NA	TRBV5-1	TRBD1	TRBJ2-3	TGCGCCAGCAGCCAATCTACAGGGGCAGATACGCAGTATTTT	CASSQSTGADTQYF
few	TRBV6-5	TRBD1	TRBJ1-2	TGTGCCAGCAGTTACACGGGACAGGGGATTAGCTATGGCTACACCTTC	CASSYTGQGISYGYTF
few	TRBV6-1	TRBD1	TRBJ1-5	TGTGCCAGCAGTCCCGTGGGGGGACAGGGGCTCAATCAGCCCCAGCATTTT	CASSPVGGQGLNQPQHF
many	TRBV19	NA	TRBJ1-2	TGTGCCAGTAGTTCCCGGACAAGGATCTATGGCTACACCTTC	CASSSRTRIYGYTF
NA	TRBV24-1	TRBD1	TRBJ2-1	TGTGCCACTGCCGCCCAGGACAGGGAGTTCTTC	CATAAQDREFF
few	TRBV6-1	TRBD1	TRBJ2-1	TGTGCCAGCAGAATGACAGGGAACAATGAGCAGTTCTTC	CASRMTGNNEQFF
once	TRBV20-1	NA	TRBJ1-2	TGCAGTGCTAGGAGGACGGCTTCTAACTATGGCTACACCTTC	CSARRTASNYGYTF
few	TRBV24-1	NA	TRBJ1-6	TGTGCCACCAGTGATCTCCTCTTT	CATSDLLF
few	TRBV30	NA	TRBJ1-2	TGTGCCTGGAGCAGACCCGCAACTAACTATGGCTACACCTTC	CAWSRPATNYGYTF
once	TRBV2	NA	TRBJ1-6	TGTGCCAGCGTGACGGGGGGTGGGGATTCACCCCTCCACTTT	CASVTGGGDSPLHF
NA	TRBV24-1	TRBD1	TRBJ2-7	TGTGCCGACAGGGGGTACGAGCAGTACTTC	CADRGYEQYF
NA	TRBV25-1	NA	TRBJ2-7	TGTGCCAGCAGTGAATGGGGACAAACCTACGAGCAGTACTTC	CASSEWGQTYEQYF
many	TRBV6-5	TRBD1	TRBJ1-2	TGTGCCAGCAGTTATGCGAGGGACAGGGGGCTTTGCTACACCTTC	CASSYARDRGLCYTF
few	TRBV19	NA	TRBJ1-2	TGTGCCAGTAGTATAACCCTGGAGGGGTCGCTTGGTGGCTACACCTTC	CASSITLEGSLGGYTF